These 23 T cell receptor beta chains originate from one sample sequenced in a study of blood T cell repertoires in COVID-19. The data were produced by immunoSEQ multiplex PCR, yet TCRdb's version contains in-frame clones alone and is incomplete. The sample lists about 380,000 clones, approximately 90% occurring once. Source material: PBMCs or T cells enriched from blood (not recorded which). Receptors originate from a woman younger than 30 who had recovered from COVID-19.

This clone was observed once. This chain connects TRBV28 to TRBJ1-4; D ambiguous. From germline, CDR1 is MDHEN and CDR2 SYDVKM. V was pared by 2 bases and J by 8 bases, with 15 bases between. The CDR3 consists of 15 residues. The CDR3 region has the DNA TGTGCCAGCAGTTTAACTCCTCGAGTGGAGGAAAAACTGTTTTTT. Translated, it gives CASSLTPRVEEKLFF. The full variable domain, in which reference TRBV28 and TRBJ1-4 provide the parts outside the CDR3, is DVKVTQSSRYLVKRTGEKVFLECVQDMDHENMFWYRQDPGLGLRLIYFSYDVKMKEKGDIPEGYSVSREKKERFSLILESASTNQTSMYLCASSLTPRVEEKLFFGSGTQLSVL.

The CDR3 sequence: CASSFKAGQGAEGGYTF. The CDR3 DNA reads TGTGCCAGCAGTTTTAAGGCCGGGCAGGGGGCGGAAGGTGGCTACACCTTC. This chain joins TRBV28 and TRBJ1-2; 8 bases are shared with TRBD1. The CDR3 has 17 amino acids. CDR1 is MDHEN and CDR2 is SYDVKM in the germline V gene. With 3 bases clipped from V and 7 bases from J, the junction kept 16 bases outside the gene matches.

CDR3 nucleotides: TGTGCCAGTAGTCCACCAGGGGCGGCTAATGAAAAACTGTTTTTT. It is translated as CASSPPGAANEKLFF. The gene calls are TRBV19 and TRBJ1-4; weak D call: TRBD1 (6 bases). Trimming removed 5 bases from V and 3 bases from J, with 13 bases in between. Germline V gene sequence: CDR1 LNHDA, CDR2 SQIVND (reference sequence). This CDR3 region has 15 residues.

The CDR3 coding sequence is TGTGCCAGCAGGCCACAGGGTCTTCGGGAGTACTTC. This gives the protein CASRPQGLREYF. The genes are TRBV2 and TRBJ2-7, with D tentatively TRBD1 (6 bases). This CDR3 is built from 12 residues. Germline V gives CDR1 SNHLY, CDR2 FYNNEI. Trimming left V 6 bases short and J 11 bases short, with 17 bases between.

The gene calls are TRBV10-3 and TRBJ2-5; 7 bases map to TRBD2. CDR3 length equals 15 residues. In germline, CDR1 is ENHRY, CDR2 SYGVKD. V dropped 3 bases and J dropped 3; count of bases not matched to a gene: 7. The CDR3 DNA is TGTGCCATCAGTGAACGCGGGGGACGAAAAGAGACCCAGTACTTC. Translation gives CAISERGGRKETQYF.

The gene calls are TRBV5-1 and TRBJ2-7; 8 nucleotides match TRBD1. V trimming: 4 bases; J trimming: 1 base; junction bases outside the gene matches: 10. This CDR3 is 16 amino acids long. The germline V gene encodes CDR1 SGHRS and CDR2 YFSETQ. The CDR3 here is CASSPGDRSLSYEQYF. CDR3 sequence (DNA): TGCGCCAGCAGCCCTGGGGACAGGTCATTATCCTACGAGCAGTACTTC.

The V gene is TRBV29-1, the J gene TRBJ1-1, with D tentatively TRBD1 (5 bases). The CDR3 length is 14 residues. Germline V gives CDR1 SQVTM, CDR2 ANQGSEA. The V gene lost 7 bases and the J gene lost 0 bases, with 15 bases spanning the gap. The CDR3 nucleotides read TGCAGCGCCCGGAGGGGCCCGATGAACACTGAAGCTTTCTTT. Its translation: CSARRGPMNTEAFF.

The J gene is TRBJ1-3, the V gene TRBV27, with D maybe TRBD1 (6 bases). Germline V gives CDR1 MNHEY, CDR2 SMNVEV (reference sequence). The V end lost 5 bases, the J end lost 0 bases, and 11 bases lay between the germline ends. The CDR3 contains 15 residues. CDR3 residues: CASSPTGFSGNTIYF. CDR3 DNA sequence: TGTGCCAGCAGTCCCACAGGGTTCTCTGGAAACACCATATATTTT.

The chain employs TRBV7-9 and TRBJ2-1; no clear D gene. Germline V gives CDR1 SEHNR, CDR2 FQNEAQ (reference sequence). The germline V and J ends were trimmed by 5 bases and 4 bases, with 15 bases remaining between them. The CDR3 has 15 residues. CDR3 sequence (DNA): TGTGCCAGCAGCCCCAGACGGATGGAGTACAATGAGCAGTTCTTC. Protein product: CASSPRRMEYNEQFF.

The chain employs TRBV5-3 and TRBJ1-4; D ambiguous. TRBV5-3 is annotated as an ORF whose role is uncertain. This CDR3 comprises 14 residues. V lost 0 bases and J lost 4, with 7 bases in between. This CDR3 reads CARSLVRSNEKLFF. The CDR3 nucleotides are TGTGCCAGAAGCTTGGTACGGAGTAATGAAAAACTGTTTTTT.

This clone showed up just a few times. The chain is built from TRBV7-9 and TRBJ1-2; 7 nucleotides match TRBD1. Trimming took 1 base from V and 4 from J; bases not matched to a gene: 9. The germline V gene has CDR1 SEHNR and CDR2 FQNEAQ (reference sequence). This CDR3 has 16 amino acids. The CDR3 nucleotides are TGTGCCAGCAGCTTAGTTCGACCGAACAGGGGCTATGGCTACACCTTC. Protein: CASSLVRPNRGYGYTF.

This rearrangement joins TRBV27 to TRBJ2-2, with 8 bases aligning to TRBD1. V trimming: 6 bases; J trimming: 1 base; junction bases outside the gene matches: 1. This CDR3 has 14 residues. Germline V gene lookup returns CDR1 MNHEY and CDR2 SMNVEV (reference sequence). In DNA form, the CDR3 reads TGTGCCAGCAGGGGGACAGGGAACACCGGGGAGCTGTTTTTT. Its translation: CASRGTGNTGELFF.

This sequence joins TRBV20-1 and TRBJ2-2; weak D call: TRBD1 (6 bases). The CDR3 loop spans 13 amino acids. Trimming removed 3 bases at V and 8 bases at J, with 13 bases between. Looked up from germline, CDR1 is DFQATT and CDR2 is SNEGSKA (reference sequence). The CDR3 sequence is CSASRQARGELFF. The CDR3 bases are TGCAGTGCTAGTAGACAGGCCAGGGGGGAGCTGTTTTTT.

The rearrangement uses TRBV28 and TRBJ2-7; TRBD1 aligns across 8 bases. Germline CDR1 MDHEN, CDR2 SYDVKM. The CDR3 spans 16 residues. With 1 base clipped from V and 3 bases from J, the junction kept 8 bases outside the gene matches. Here the CDR3 DNA reads TGTGCCAGCAGTTTATACGGACAGGGCCGAAACTACGAGCAGTACTTC. Amino acid sequence: CASSLYGQGRNYEQYF.

The table lists this clone with a count of one. The V gene is TRBV11-3, the J gene TRBJ2-7, with D tentatively TRBD1 (6 bases). Looked up from germline, CDR1 is SGHNT and CDR2 is YENEEA. Deletions cut 6 bases from V and 4 bases from J, with 16 bases between. The CDR3 consists of 14 residues. The DNA for the CDR3 is TGTGCCAGCAGGGTTCAAACAGGGTCGTACGAGCAGTACTTC. Encoded protein: CASRVQTGSYEQYF.

J is TRBJ2-5 and V is TRBV15, with D possibly being TRBD1 (6 bases). Germline assignment: CDR1 LNHNV and CDR2 YYDKDF (reference sequence). Deletions cut 1 base from V and 10 bases from J, with 25 bases between. The length of the CDR3 is 17 residues. In DNA form, the CDR3 reads TGTGCCACCAGCAGAGTCTTAATAGGGGGAGATGCCCGGGGCCAGTACTTC. Protein sequence: CATSRVLIGGDARGQYF.

The chain couples TRBV7-3 to TRBJ2-1; 10 positions agree with TRBD2. Looked up from germline, CDR1 is SGHTA and CDR2 is FQGTGA. The CDR3 is 15 amino acids. The V gene end was trimmed by 5 bases and the J gene end by 5 bases; junction bases not matched to a gene: 6. CDR3 nucleotides: TGTGCCAGCAGCCCAACTAGCGGGGATGACAATGAGCAGTTCTTC. This encodes CASSPTSGDDNEQFF.

Only a few counts were recorded for this clone. Other nucleotide sequences in the sample specify the same CDR3. V usage is TRBV3-1 (or the pseudogene TRBV3-2) and J usage is TRBJ1-5, with D possibly TRBD1 on 5 matching bases. Germline V gives CDR1 LGHDT, CDR2 YNNKEL (reference sequence). Trimming took off 2 bases at V and 1 base at J, with 6 bases between the two ends. This CDR3 region has 14 residues. CDR3 coding DNA: TGTGCCAGCAGCCAAAGGGGAAGCAATCAGCCCCAGCATTTT. Protein product: CASSQRGSNQPQHF.

Here the CDR3 reads CASSLHPGQGYEQYF. The CDR3 DNA follows: TGTGCCAGCAGCTTGCACCCGGGACAGGGCTACGAGCAGTACTTC. This chain uses TRBV5-4 with TRBJ2-7, with 9 bases that match TRBD1. Germline loops: CDR1 SGHNT, CDR2 YYREEE (reference sequence). This CDR3 is built from 15 residues. After removal of 1 base from V and 3 bases from J, the junction contained 5 bases not matched to a gene. The whole variable domain, filled in from reference TRBV5-4 and TRBJ2-7, reads ETGVTQSPTHLIKTRGQQVTLRCSSQSGHNTVSWYQQALGQGPQFIFQYYREEENGRGNFPPRFSGLQFPNYSSELNVNALELDDSALYLCASSLHPGQGYEQYFGPGTRLTVT.

This clone was seen only once. This chain links TRBV19 with TRBJ1-5; possibly TRBD1 for D (6 bases). V lost 4 bases to trimming and J lost 0 bases, with 13 bases between them. There are 16 residues in the CDR3. Germline CDR1 and CDR2: LNHDA and SQIVND (reference sequence). CDR3 coding DNA: TGTGCCAGTAGTAATGAAGGGGGGGTTAGCAATCAGCCCCAGCATTTT. It specifies CASSNEGGVSNQPQHF.

This clone came up once. V and J are TRBV30 and TRBJ1-5; no clear D gene. V was clipped by 2 bases and J by 0 bases, with 11 bases between them. The germline CDR1 and CDR2 sequences are GTSNPN and SVGIG (reference sequence). CDR3 length: 15 amino acids. The CDR3 is CAWSSWEHSNQPQHF. CDR3 in DNA: TGTGCCTGGAGTTCTTGGGAGCATAGCAATCAGCCCCAGCATTTT.

This sequence joins TRBV12-5 and TRBJ1-1; weak D call: TRBD1 (5 bases). CDR1 and CDR2 (germline): LGHNT, FRNRAP. V lost 10 bases to trimming and J lost 6 bases, with 15 bases between them. The CDR3 runs 12 residues. The CDR3 DNA sequence: TGTGCTACCTCTAGGGGCGTCCCTGAAGCTTTCTTT. Translating it yields CATSRGVPEAFF.

This chain connects TRBV5-6 to TRBJ1-1, with TRBD1 as a possible D gene (6 bases). CDR1 is SGHDT and CDR2 is YYEEEE in the germline V gene. Trimming took 4 bases from V and 5 from J, leaving 12 bases between them. The CDR3 spans 13 residues. The CDR3 sequence is CASSQLTGTEAFF. The CDR3 DNA reads as TGTGCCAGCAGCCAACTGACAGGTACTGAAGCTTTCTTT.